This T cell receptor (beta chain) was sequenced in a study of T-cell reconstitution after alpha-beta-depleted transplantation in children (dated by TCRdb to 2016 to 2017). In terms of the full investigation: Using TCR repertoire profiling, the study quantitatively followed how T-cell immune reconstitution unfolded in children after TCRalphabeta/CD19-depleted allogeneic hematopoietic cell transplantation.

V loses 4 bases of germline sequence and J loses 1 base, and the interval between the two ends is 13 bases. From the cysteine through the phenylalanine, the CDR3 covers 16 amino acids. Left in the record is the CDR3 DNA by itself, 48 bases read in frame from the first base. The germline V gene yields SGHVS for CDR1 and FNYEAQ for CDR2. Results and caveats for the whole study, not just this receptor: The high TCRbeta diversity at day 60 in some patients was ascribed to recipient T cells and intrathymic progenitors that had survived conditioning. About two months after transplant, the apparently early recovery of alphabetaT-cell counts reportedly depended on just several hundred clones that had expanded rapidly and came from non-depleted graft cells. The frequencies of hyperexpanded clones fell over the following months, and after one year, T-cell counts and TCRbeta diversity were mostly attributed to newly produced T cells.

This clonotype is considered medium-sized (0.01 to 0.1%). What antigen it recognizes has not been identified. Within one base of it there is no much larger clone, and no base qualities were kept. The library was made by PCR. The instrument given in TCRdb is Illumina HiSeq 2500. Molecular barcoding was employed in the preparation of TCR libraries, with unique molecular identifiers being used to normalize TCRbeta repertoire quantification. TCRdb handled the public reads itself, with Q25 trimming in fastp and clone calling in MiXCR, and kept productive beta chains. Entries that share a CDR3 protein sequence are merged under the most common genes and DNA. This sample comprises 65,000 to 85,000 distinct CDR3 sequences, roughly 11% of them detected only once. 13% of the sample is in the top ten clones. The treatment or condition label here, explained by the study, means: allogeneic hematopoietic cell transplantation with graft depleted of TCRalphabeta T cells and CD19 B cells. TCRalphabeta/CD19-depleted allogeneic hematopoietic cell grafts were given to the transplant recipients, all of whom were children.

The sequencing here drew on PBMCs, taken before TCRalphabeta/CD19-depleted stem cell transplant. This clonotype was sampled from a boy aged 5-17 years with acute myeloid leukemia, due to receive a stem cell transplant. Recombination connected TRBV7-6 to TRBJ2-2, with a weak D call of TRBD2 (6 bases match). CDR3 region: CASSSFSSENTGELFF. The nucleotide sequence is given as TGTGCCAGCAGCTCGTTTTCTAGCGAGAACACCGGGGAGCTGTTTTTT.